A selection of T cell receptor beta chains follows, all from one sample in a study of regulatory T cells in long-lasting Graves disease. From the multiplex PCR reads, TCRdb called clonotypes with MiXCR, one entry per CDR3 protein. The sample consists of 400,000 to 500,000 distinct CDR3 sequences, roughly 15% of them appearing once. These data were likewise used in another study, on T cells in Graves' hyperthyroidism and ophthalmopathy.

The source was peripheral blood mononuclear cells (PBMCs), collected at new diagnosis, from a patient treated with antithyroid drugs. The receptors were sampled from a woman between 50 and 59 years old with Graves disease. Each CDR3 is given with its conserved first and last residue. The D gene is left open where the match is weak. Clone size is given for some rows only: seen once, a few or many times, or a class if the clone is expanded.

V gene	CDR3 length	clone size	J gene	D gene	CDR3 protein	CDR3 DNA
TRBV28	14	few	TRBJ1-1	TRBD1	CASIQGGADTEAFF	TGTGCCAGCATCCAGGGGGGGGCAGACACTGAAGCTTTCTTT
TRBV13	14	many	TRBJ2-7	.	CASSTRTGSYEQYF	TGTGCCAGCAGCACCAGGACGGGATCCTACGAGCAGTACTTC
TRBV13	15	many	TRBJ2-7	TRBD2	CASSLSGGRSGEQYF	TGTGCCAGCAGCTTATCGGGCGGGAGGAGTGGCGAGCAGTACTTC
TRBV7-6	15	few	TRBJ2-7	.	CASSLEGGHTYEQYF	TGTGCCAGCAGCCTAGAGGGGGGACACACCTACGAGCAGTACTTC
TRBV5-1	16	.	TRBJ1-6	TRBD1	CASSVGGDRGNSPLHF	TGCGCCAGCAGCGTCGGTGGTGACAGGGGTAATTCACCCCTCCACTTT
TRBV6-8	16	once	TRBJ2-1	TRBD2	CASSASGGYSYNEQFF	TGTGCCAGCTCCGCTAGCGGGGGTTACTCCTACAATGAGCAGTTCTTC
TRBV28	13	many	TRBJ2-1	.	CASRPGLHNEQFF	TGTGCCAGCAGGCCGGGACTCCACAATGAGCAGTTCTTC
TRBV9	12	few	TRBJ2-2	.	CASTPRTGELFF	TGTGCCAGCACCCCCCGGACCGGGGAGCTGTTTTTT
TRBV5-1	15	many	TRBJ2-1	TRBD2	CASSKPGLAGEAQFF	TGCGCCAGCAGCAAACCGGGACTAGCGGGAGAGGCGCAGTTCTTC
TRBV18	16	many	TRBJ2-1	.	CASSLDTTSSYNEQFF	TGTGCCAGCTCACTCGACACGACTAGCTCCTACAATGAGCAGTTCTTC
TRBV7-9	16	few	TRBJ2-7	TRBD1	CASSLERRTGINEQYF	TGTGCCAGCAGCTTAGAACGTAGGACAGGGATAAACGAGCAGTACTTC
TRBV28	17	many	TRBJ2-2	TRBD1	CASSLPRGGANTGELFF	TGTGCCAGCAGTTTGCCGAGAGGGGGCGCGAACACCGGGGAGCTGTTTTTT
TRBV20-1	15	many	TRBJ2-7	TRBD2	CSASPGRGFRYEQYF	TGCAGTGCTAGTCCTGGGAGGGGATTTCGCTACGAGCAGTACTTC
TRBV29-1	12	many	TRBJ1-1	.	CSVESATTEAFF	TGCAGCGTTGAGTCAGCTACTACTGAAGCTTTCTTT
TRBV4-1	17	few	TRBJ1-1	.	CASSQDPRRPRNTEAFF	TGCGCCAGCAGCCAAGATCCAAGACGGCCGCGGAACACTGAAGCTTTCTTT
TRBV12-3/TRBV12-4	19	many	TRBJ2-3	TRBD2	CASSSAQTSGRASTDTQYF	TGTGCCAGCAGTTCCGCCCAGACTAGCGGTCGCGCTAGCACAGATACGCAGTATTTT
TRBV12-3/TRBV12-4	17	many	TRBJ2-5	.	CASSAPGVGGVRETQYF	TGTGCCAGCAGCGCGCCCGGTGTTGGGGGAGTACGGGAGACCCAGTACTTC
TRBV5-5	11	.	TRBJ2-5	.	CASSLGPYQYF	TGTGCCAGCAGCTTGGGGCCCTACCAGTACTTC
TRBV6-1	13	.	TRBJ2-3	TRBD2	CASSGLASDTQYF	TGTGCCAGCAGTGGACTAGCGTCGGATACGCAGTATTTT
TRBV7-9	14	many	TRBJ2-7	TRBD2	CASSLAGGPVEQYF	TGTGCCAGCAGCTTAGCGGGAGGGCCAGTCGAGCAGTACTTC
TRBV5-1	15	few	TRBJ2-1	TRBD2	CASSLLAGGHNEQFF	TGCGCCAGCAGCTTGCTGGCGGGAGGCCACAATGAGCAGTTCTTC
TRBV28	14	many	TRBJ2-1	.	CASSLGEQVNEQFF	TGTGCCAGCAGTTTAGGGGAGCAGGTCAATGAGCAGTTCTTC
TRBV20-1	13	.	TRBJ1-4	TRBD1	CSATGATNEKLFF	TGCAGTGCAACAGGGGCAACTAATGAAAAACTGTTTTTT
TRBV2	14	many	TRBJ1-2	.	CASSENGTPYGYTF	TGTGCCAGCAGTGAAAACGGGACACCTTATGGCTACACCTTC
TRBV6-1	14	many	TRBJ1-4	.	CASSASVTNEKLFF	TGTGCCAGCTCCGCATCCGTAACTAATGAAAAACTGTTTTTT
TRBV7-9	13	few	TRBJ2-2	.	CASSPQGPGELFF	TGTGCCAGCAGTCCACAGGGTCCCGGGGAGCTGTTTTTT
TRBV6-1	15	.	TRBJ2-7	.	CASSEGSARSYEQYF	TGTGCCAGCAGTGAGGGCTCCGCGCGTTCCTACGAGCAGTACTTC
TRBV18	20	few	TRBJ2-1	.	CASSPPEVITGLFLYNEQFF	TGTGCCAGCTCACCACCGGAGGTAATAACAGGGCTGTTCTTATACAATGAGCAGTTCTTC
TRBV12-3/TRBV12-4	14	many	TRBJ2-3	TRBD2	CASREAGVTDTQYF	TGTGCCAGCCGAGAAGCGGGAGTTACAGATACGCAGTATTTT
TRBV28	16	.	TRBJ2-3	.	CASSFLSLRLADTQYF	TGTGCCAGCAGTTTTCTGTCTTTACGGTTAGCAGATACGCAGTATTTT
TRBV30	13	.	TRBJ2-5	.	CAWSVSTEETQYF	TGTGCCTGGAGTGTATCTACTGAAGAGACCCAGTACTTC
TRBV28	17	many	TRBJ2-4	.	CASSFRSLGGAKNIQYF	TGTGCCAGCAGTTTTCGGAGTCTTGGGGGGGCCAAAAACATTCAGTACTTC
TRBV9	13	.	TRBJ1-2	.	CASSVDGDYGYTF	TGTGCCAGCAGCGTAGACGGGGACTATGGCTACACCTTC
TRBV7-9	15	.	TRBJ2-1	.	CASSPRAPLSNEQFF	TGTGCCAGCAGCCCGAGGGCTCCTCTTTCCAATGAGCAGTTCTTC
TRBV7-3	17	many	TRBJ2-3	.	CASSLKGGGPRTDTQYF	TGTGCCAGCAGCTTAAAGGGGGGAGGGCCCCGCACAGATACGCAGTATTTT
TRBV19	16	.	TRBJ2-1	TRBD2	CASSRRLAGTGNEQFF	TGTGCCAGTAGTAGAAGACTAGCGGGAACGGGAAATGAGCAGTTCTTC